These 27 T cell receptor beta chains came from one sample sequenced in a study of blood T cell repertoires in COVID-19. TCRdb keeps only in-frame clones here, not all; method: immunoSEQ multiplex PCR. The repertoire holds about 430,000 clones, with approximately 88% as singletons. Sequencing was performed on PBMCs or T cells enriched from blood (not recorded which). These TCRs come from a woman aged 25 to 45 with acute COVID-19.

J is TRBJ2-2 and V is TRBV7-3; 9 bases map to TRBD2. V gave up 2 bases and J gave up 2 bases; unmatched junction bases: 9. The CDR3 is 18 amino acids. The germline CDR1 and CDR2 sequences are SGHTA and FQGTGA. CDR3 sequence (DNA): TGTGCCAGCAGCTTACGTGCGGGGGGGAACCAAAACACCGGGGAGCTGTTTTTT. It yields the protein CASSLRAGGNQNTGELFF.

The V call is TRBV30, the J call TRBJ2-4; TRBD1 matches 9 bases. V trimming: 2 bases; J trimming: 6 bases; junction bases outside the gene matches: 2. The CDR3 has 13 amino acids. Germline loops: CDR1 GTSNPN, CDR2 SVGIG (reference sequence). The CDR3 reads CAWSSGQGNIQYF. The CDR3 DNA is TGTGCCTGGAGTTCGGGACAGGGAAACATTCAGTACTTC.

CDR3 nucleotide sequence: TGTGCCAGTAGTTTACAGCTGTACACTGAAGCTTTCTTT. Its translation: CASSLQLYTEAFF. The chain combines TRBV19 with TRBJ1-1; D remains ambiguous. CDR3 length equals 13 residues. The V and J ends lost 5 bases and 3 bases respectively, with 10 bases between them. Germline CDR1 is LNHDA and CDR2 is SQIVND (reference sequence).

The chain uses TRBV7-3 and TRBJ2-3; 8 nucleotides line up with TRBD2. Per the germline V gene, CDR1 is SGHTA and CDR2 is FQGTGA. The ends lost 6 bases at V and 2 bases at J; junction bases unmatched: 10. This CDR3 contains 16 residues. This CDR3 is CASSLSGGGSTDTQYF. CDR3 DNA sequence: TGTGCCAGCAGTTTGTCCGGCGGGGGGTCCACAGATACGCAGTATTTT.

The chain carries TRBV19 and TRBJ1-6; 9 bases match TRBD1. The CDR3 covers 15 residues. Germline trimming cut 5 bases from V and 8 bases from J; bases unmatched to any gene: 7. The germline V gene has CDR1 LNHDA and CDR2 SQIVND (reference sequence). In nucleotides, the CDR3 is TGTGCCAGTAGTTCCGGGGACAGGGTGGATTCACCCCTCCACTTT. It encodes CASSSGDRVDSPLHF.

Comment on this clone: This same CDR3 is encoded by further DNA sequences in the sample. The CDR3 DNA reads TGTGCCAGCACGAGGGACAGGAACACTGAAGCTTTCTTT. Its translation is CASTRDRNTEAFF. The chain is built from TRBV2 and TRBJ1-1; 7 nucleotides match TRBD1. The V and J ends lost 7 bases and 1 base, in that order; junction bases with no gene match: 3. Germline V CDR1 and CDR2: SNHLY, FYNNEI. The CDR3 spans 13 residues. The full variable domain, its missing parts supplied by reference TRBV2 and TRBJ1-1, is EPEVTQTPSHQVTQMGQEVILRCVPISNHLYFYWYRQILGQKVEFLVSFYNNEISEKSEIFDDQFSVERPDGSNFTLKIRSTKLEDSAMYFCASTRDRNTEAFFGQGTRLTVV.

V gene TRBV7-9 combines with J gene TRBJ1-2; 10 nucleotides align to TRBD1. Trimming cost V 1 base and J 6 bases; bases outside gene matches: 8. This CDR3 is 16 amino acids long. The germline V gene has CDR1 SEHNR and CDR2 FQNEAQ (reference sequence). The CDR3 loop is CASSLGDRGLRDGYTF. The CDR3 coding sequence is TGTGCCAGCAGCTTAGGCGACAGGGGGCTAAGAGATGGCTACACCTTC.

V is TRBV11-2 and J is TRBJ2-1, with TRBD2 matching over 10 bases. The CDR3 is made up of 16 amino acids. Per germline, CDR1 SGHAT and CDR2 FQNNGV. J was trimmed by 12 bases and V by 0 bases; bases with no gene match: 11. The DNA of the CDR3 is TGTGCCAGCAGCTTAGATGGCGGGACTAGCGCCTATCCGCAGTTCTTC. Translating it yields CASSLDGGTSAYPQFF.

The V gene is TRBV29-1, the J gene TRBJ1-2, with D possibly being TRBD1 (6 bases). The CDR3 loop spans 12 amino acids. The V gene lost 0 bases and the J gene lost 8 bases, with 10 bases spanning the gap. Germline CDR1 reads SQVTM; CDR2 reads ANQGSEA. The CDR3 region is CSVEDLRGGYTF. CDR3 in DNA: TGCAGCGTTGAAGATCTTAGGGGGGGCTACACCTTC.

DNA for the CDR3: TGTGCCAGCAGGATTTCGGTAGCGGGGGGCTCTGGGGCCAACGTCCTGACTTTC. Residues: CASRISVAGGSGANVLTF. This chain joins TRBV2 and TRBJ2-6; 10 positions match TRBD2. Germline trimming cut 6 bases from V and 0 bases from J; bases unmatched to any gene: 8. The CDR3 length is 18 residues. The germline CDR1 and CDR2 sequences are SNHLY and FYNNEI.

This chain links TRBV4-1 with TRBJ2-7; D unclear. Germline V gene sequence: CDR1 MGHRA, CDR2 YSYEKL. This CDR3 region has 17 residues. Trimming cost V 0 bases and J 3 bases, with 18 bases left between them. In DNA, the CDR3 is TGCGCCAGCAGCCAAGATCCTCAGATTAGCTGGAGCTACGAGCAGTACTTC. This translates into CASSQDPQISWSYEQYF.

The CDR3 region is CASSIDRGNEQFF. CDR3 coding DNA: TGTGCCAGCAGCATCGACAGGGGGAATGAGCAGTTCTTC. The chain employs TRBV9 and TRBJ2-1, with 9 bases lining up with TRBD1. Germline trimming cut 4 bases from V and 7 bases from J; bases unmatched to any gene: 3. The CDR3 length is 13 residues. Germline V gene data show CDR1 as SGDLS and CDR2 as YYNGEE. Complete variable domain (other parts from reference TRBV9 and TRBJ2-1): DSGVTQTPKHLITATGQRVTLRCSPRSGDLSVYWYQQSLDQGLQFLIQYYNGEERAKGNILERFSAQQFPDLHSELNLSSLELGDSALYFCASSIDRGNEQFFGPGTRLTVL.

The V call is TRBV19, the J call TRBJ1-1, with TRBD1 as a possible D gene (5 bases). Germline V gives CDR1 LNHDA, CDR2 SQIVND (reference sequence). V was clipped by 9 bases and J by 3 bases, with 14 bases between them. CDR3 length: 13 amino acids. The CDR3 DNA is TGTGCCAGCACGGTCCGGGGGGACACTGAAGCTTTCTTT. This translates into CASTVRGDTEAFF. Together with reference TRBV19 and TRBJ1-1, the CDR3 gives the full variable domain: DGGITQSPKYLFRKEGQNVTLSCEQNLNHDAMYWYRQDPGQGLRLIYYSQIVNDFQKGDIAEGYSVSREKKESFPLTVTSAQKNPTAFYLCASTVRGDTEAFFGQGTRLTVV.

The chain is built from TRBV5-1 and TRBJ1-4, with D tentatively TRBD1 (5 bases). CDR3 size: 14 residues. V was shortened by 1 base and J by 6 bases, with 10 bases between the two germline ends. The germline gives CDR1 SGHRS, CDR2 YFSETQ. The CDR3 region has the DNA TGCGCCAGCAGCTTGTCCTGGGGGGATGAAAAACTGTTTTTT. Its translation: CASSLSWGDEKLFF.

The chain links TRBV29-1 to TRBJ2-7; 10 bases are a match to TRBD1. CDR1 and CDR2 (germline): SQVTM, ANQGSEA. This CDR3 has 13 amino acids. With V trimmed by 6 bases and J by 4 bases, 6 bases remained unmatched. CDR3: CSVAWDRGYEQYF. The CDR3, as DNA: TGCAGCGTGGCCTGGGACAGGGGTTACGAGCAGTACTTC.

The V call is TRBV10-2, the J call TRBJ1-5, with a tentative D call TRBD1 (5 bases). The CDR3 consists of 15 residues. From germline, CDR1 is WSHSY and CDR2 SAAADI. V was clipped by 2 bases and J by 1 base, with 9 bases between them. The chain's CDR3 is CASSEAGGSNQPQHF. CDR3 DNA sequence: TGCGCCAGCAGTGAGGCGGGGGGAAGCAATCAGCCCCAGCATTTT.

The rearrangement links TRBV7-8 to TRBJ2-2, with TRBD2 matching over 11 bases. The CDR3 sequence is 16 residues long. CDR1 is SGHVS, CDR2 FQNEAQ, per germline. Losses at the gene ends were 7 bases for V and 5 bases for J; bases not matched to a gene: 9. The CDR3 nucleotides are TGTGCCAGCAAGTTCAGAATAGCGGGGGGGACCGGGGAGCTGTTTTTT. It specifies CASKFRIAGGTGELFF.

The V and J genes are TRBV7-8 and TRBJ2-2; a weak D match, TRBD2 (5 bases). V was shortened by 3 bases and J by 7 bases, with 9 bases between the two germline ends. Germline V gives CDR1 SGHVS, CDR2 FQNEAQ. The CDR3 is made up of 13 amino acids. The CDR3 is CASSLGSRGELFF. The CDR3 region has the DNA TGTGCCAGCAGCTTGGGGAGCCGCGGGGAGCTGTTTTTT.

The J gene is TRBJ1-6, the V gene TRBV18; perhaps TRBD1 as D (6 bases). Between the trimmed V and J ends, which lost 3 bases and 10 bases, there was a span of 19 bases. Germline CDR1 is KGHSH and CDR2 is LQKENI. CDR3 length: 16 residues. CDR3 bases: TGTGCCAGCTCACCGCCCCAGGGGATACGGGGCTCACCCCTCCACTTT. It codes for CASSPPQGIRGSPLHF.

The J gene is TRBJ2-5, the V gene TRBV7-8, with 10 bases fitting TRBD1. Trimming removed 5 bases from V and 5 bases from J; junction bases left unmatched: 8. CDR1 SGHVS and CDR2 FQNEAQ come from the germline V gene. CDR3 length: 15 residues. In nucleotides, the CDR3 is TGTGCCAGCAGCCCTAGGGACAGGGGATGGGAGACCCAGTACTTC. It yields the protein CASSPRDRGWETQYF.

This chain uses TRBV3-1 (or the pseudogene TRBV3-2) with TRBJ2-3; the D is unclear. V was trimmed by 4 bases and J by 6 bases, leaving 11 bases between them. This CDR3 is 13 amino acids long. CDR1 and CDR2 from the germline V gene are LGHDT and YNNKEL (reference sequence). The CDR3: CASSRFAGDTQYF. The CDR3 nucleotides are TGTGCCAGCAGCCGCTTTGCAGGTGATACGCAGTATTTT.

The chain carries TRBV30 and TRBJ1-1; D is ambiguous. Germline V gene lookup returns CDR1 GTSNPN and CDR2 SVGIG (reference sequence). V was clipped by 3 bases and J by 3 bases, with 17 bases between them. This CDR3 region has 15 residues. CDR3: CAWRPYSGWYTEAFF. The DNA of the CDR3 is TGTGCCTGGAGACCCTATAGCGGGTGGTACACTGAAGCTTTCTTT.

This chain connects TRBV24-1 to TRBJ1-6; 9 nucleotides agree with TRBD1. V was clipped by 4 bases and J by 7 bases; unmatched bases: 4. There are 15 residues in the CDR3. Germline V gene lookup returns CDR1 KGHDR and CDR2 SFDVKD. In nucleotides, the CDR3 is TGTGCCACCAGTGAGGGACAGGGAGAAAATTCACCCCTCCACTTT. This gives the protein CATSEGQGENSPLHF.

V is TRBV19 and J is TRBJ1-5, with D maybe TRBD1 (5 bases). Germline assignment: CDR1 LNHDA and CDR2 SQIVND (reference sequence). This CDR3 has 12 residues. The germline V and J ends were trimmed by 9 bases and 4 bases, with 10 bases remaining between them. The CDR3 DNA sequence: TGTGCCAGCCAGGGAAGTAATCAGCCCCAGCATTTT. This translates into CASQGSNQPQHF.

As concerns this clone: Other nucleotide sequences from this sample produce the same CDR3. The chain joins TRBV10-3 to TRBJ1-2; 9 positions agree with TRBD1. CDR3 length equals 14 residues. Unmatched junction bases numbered 8, after V lost 9 bases and J lost 3 bases. CDR1 and CDR2 from the germline V gene are ENHRY and SYGVKD. CDR3 residues: CAIKPGQGDYGYTF. CDR3 coding DNA: TGTGCCATAAAACCGGGACAGGGAGACTATGGCTACACCTTC.

The chain couples TRBV9 to TRBJ2-2; D might be TRBD1 (5 bases). This CDR3 spans 17 amino acids. CDR1 SGDLS and CDR2 YYNGEE come from the germline V gene. Between the trimmed V and J ends, which lost 3 bases and 3 bases, there was a span of 18 bases. The DNA of the CDR3 is TGTGCCAGCAGCGGATCGACAGAATCATGGGACACCGGGGAGCTGTTTTTT. Its translation is CASSGSTESWDTGELFF.

This clone was counted a few times. This chain uses TRBV7-2 with TRBJ2-7; 8 bases agree with TRBD1. The CDR3 runs to 15 residues. Trimming cost V 7 bases and J 1 base; bases outside gene matches: 9. CDR1 is SGHTA and CDR2 is FQGNSA in the germline V gene. The CDR3 loop reads CASNLGTGPSYEQYF. The DNA for the CDR3 is TGTGCCAGCAACTTGGGGACAGGTCCATCCTACGAGCAGTACTTC.